The clone carrying this T cell receptor (beta chain) was observed many times. The target antigen is unknown. This record comes from a study of Graves' ophthalmopathy and Graves' hyperthyroidism. Clinical symptoms, serum thyroxine, TRAb, thyroid ultrasound and orbital computed tomography were relied on for diagnosis. The sequenced template was RNA, covering the TCR beta CDR3 region. The library came from an HTBI-primed first-round RT-PCR and a second-round multiplex PCR. TCRdb re-analysed the multiplex PCR reads in MiXCR, keeping a single row per CDR3 protein. The data contain around 600,000 distinct CDR3 sequences, roughly 41% of them seen just once; the ten biggest clones take up roughly 3.5%. Between the trimmed V and J ends, which lost 8 bases and 4 bases, there was a span of 14 bases. Germline V gene data show CDR1 as SNHLY and CDR2 as FYNNEI. There are 13 residues in the CDR3. Study-wide results and caveats: Sensitivity reached roughly 70% and specificity just under 75% when the model predicted ophthalmopathy progression. Ophthalmopathy versus stable hyperthyroidism: 13-signature model gave around 90% sensitivity, around 81% specificity.

The rearrangement uses TRBV2 and TRBJ2-5, with D possibly TRBD2 on 6 matching bases. The receptor's source is an adult man with Graves' ophthalmopathy. The sequencing sample was made of peripheral blood. The DNA for the CDR3 is TGTGCCAGCCTCTTGATCGGGGGAGAGACCCAGTACTTC. Its translation is CASLLIGGETQYF.